Below are 20 T cell receptor beta chains sequenced from a single sample in a study of shared clonotypes between healthy human individuals. Clones were read by immunoSEQ multiplex PCR, and TCRdb kept only the in-frame ones, dropping some. The repertoire consists of approximately 1.4 million clones, with 95% to 99% occurring once and the leading ten covering about 0.42%. What was sequenced was naive CD4+ T cells sorted from blood. Specified subset: CD45RA+ positively selected. All receptors come from a man aged 30 to 39 in good health.

The table lists this clone with a count of one. The chain couples TRBV18 to TRBJ1-2; D is possibly TRBD1 (5 bases). V was cut by 2 bases and J by 2 bases, with 12 bases left in between. Germline CDR1 reads KGHSH; CDR2 reads LQKENI. The CDR3 spans 15 residues. This chain's CDR3 is CASSPTQEQNYGYTF. Here the CDR3 DNA reads TGTGCCAGCTCACCAACACAGGAACAGAACTATGGCTACACCTTC.

The rearrangement uses TRBV10-3 and TRBJ2-1; D ambiguous. Germline CDR1 and CDR2: ENHRY and SYGVKD. CDR3 size: 13 residues. Trimming stripped 3 bases from V and 6 bases from J, with 9 bases between. CDR3 sequence reads: CAISDPKTNEQFF. The CDR3 coding sequence is TGTGCCATCAGTGACCCGAAGACCAATGAGCAGTTCTTC.

The chain combines TRBV25-1 with TRBJ2-1, with D possibly being TRBD1 (5 bases). V shed 7 bases and J shed 7 bases, with 20 bases lying between them. Germline CDR1 and CDR2: MGHDK and SYGVNS. This CDR3 has 15 amino acids. In DNA, the CDR3 is TGTGCCAGCAATCCCCAGGGAAGGGAAGGTAATGAGCAGTTCTTC. It encodes CASNPQGREGNEQFF.

The chain is built from TRBV6-5 and TRBJ1-1, with a tentative D call TRBD1 (6 bases). V was cut by 6 bases and J by 3 bases, with 17 bases left in between. The CDR3 consists of 15 residues. Germline CDR1 MNHEY, CDR2 SVGAGI. The CDR3 sequence is CASRPLQGIHTEAFF. CDR3 coding DNA: TGTGCCAGCAGACCTCTCCAGGGGATTCACACTGAAGCTTTCTTT.

V and J are TRBV30 and TRBJ1-2; D might be TRBD1 (5 bases). The CDR3 consists of 13 residues. V was cut by 0 bases and J by 6 bases, with 11 bases left in between. Germline CDR1 GTSNPN, CDR2 SVGIG (reference sequence). Written as DNA, the CDR3 is TGTGCCTGGAGTGTAACCAGGGTAAATGGCTACACCTTC. Its protein product is CAWSVTRVNGYTF.

With regard to this clone: The same CDR3 also results from other DNA sequences found in this sample. The rearrangement uses TRBV5-1 and TRBJ2-1, with D perhaps matching TRBD2 (5 bases). The germline V gene has CDR1 SGHRS and CDR2 YFSETQ. V lost 4 bases to trimming and J lost 0 bases, with 14 bases between them. The CDR3 contains 16 residues. CDR3 sequence (DNA): TGCGCCAGCAGCCTTGGTGCGGGTAGCTCCTACAATGAGCAGTTCTTC. It is translated as CASSLGAGSSYNEQFF.

The chain is built from TRBV6-1 and TRBJ1-2, with TRBD1 matching 7 bases. V shed 7 bases and J 6 bases; nucleotides not matched to a gene: 11. This CDR3 spans 14 amino acids. The germline gives CDR1 MNHNS, CDR2 SASEGT. CDR3 protein: CASTEQGWINGYTF. The CDR3, as DNA: TGTGCCAGCACGGAACAGGGGTGGATTAATGGCTACACCTTC.

The chain combines TRBV7-2 with TRBJ2-7, with 7 bases that match TRBD2. The trim removed 11 bases at V and 2 bases at J, leaving 3 bases unmatched. CDR1 and CDR2 (germline): SGHTA, FQGNSA. The length of the CDR3 is 11 residues. CDR3 DNA sequence: TGTGCCCAAAGCGGGGCCTACGAGCAGTACTTC. Translation gives CAQSGAYEQYF. Looking up the rest from reference TRBV7-2 and TRBJ2-7 gives the full variable domain: GAGVSQSPSNKVTEKGKDVELRCDPISGHTALYWYRQSLGQGLEFLIYFQGNSAPDKSGLPSDRFSAERTGGSVSTLTIQRTQQEDSAVYLCAQSGAYEQYFGPGTRLTVT.

The chain uses TRBV18 and TRBJ2-1; 9 bases line up with TRBD2. V was pared by 0 bases and J by 9 bases, with 12 bases of the junction left unmatched. Germline V gene sequence: CDR1 KGHSH, CDR2 LQKENI. CDR3 length: 17 amino acids. Here the CDR3 reads CASSPPWPSGIEGEQFF. The CDR3 DNA follows: TGTGCCAGCTCACCACCGTGGCCTAGCGGGATAGAGGGTGAGCAGTTCTTC.

V gene TRBV15 combines with J gene TRBJ1-2; maybe TRBD1 (6 bases). V was pared by 0 bases and J by 6 bases, with 17 bases between. CDR1 LNHNV and CDR2 YYDKDF come from the germline V gene (reference sequence). The CDR3 has 16 residues. The CDR3 nucleotides are TGTGCCACCAGCAGAGACCCCCGGGGGCTTAGGGATGGCTACACCTTC. As protein: CATSRDPRGLRDGYTF.

This clone was picked up one time. V usage is TRBV5-4 and J usage is TRBJ1-3, with D maybe TRBD1 (6 bases). The CDR3 has 16 amino acids. Trimming cost V 4 bases and J 8 bases, with 22 bases left between them. The germline V gene encodes CDR1 SGHNT and CDR2 YYREEE (reference sequence). CDR3 nucleotides: TGTGCCAGCAGCCTCCGGGGGGGCAGGGGAGCGGACACCATATATTTT. The encoded protein is CASSLRGGRGADTIYF.

V is TRBV5-1 and J is TRBJ2-3; 8 bases agree with TRBD1. The germline V gene encodes CDR1 SGHRS and CDR2 YFSETQ. Germline trimming cut 3 bases from V and 3 bases from J; bases unmatched to any gene: 6. The CDR3 is 15 amino acids. CDR3 loop: CASSSGTGRTDTQYF. The CDR3 bases are TGCGCCAGCAGCTCAGGGACAGGACGAACAGATACGCAGTATTTT.

This clone was seen once. The rearrangement joins TRBV14 to TRBJ1-2, with a weak D call TRBD1 (5 bases). Germline V gene sequence: CDR1 SGHDN, CDR2 FVKESK. Trimming stripped 1 base from V and 7 bases from J, with 10 bases between. The CDR3 has 13 amino acids. The CDR3 reads CASSQAGVFGYTF. The CDR3 nucleotides read TGTGCCAGCAGCCAAGCGGGGGTATTTGGCTACACCTTC.

The chain combines TRBV19 with TRBJ2-1; 11 positions agree with TRBD2. V gave up 5 bases and J gave up 10 bases; unmatched junction bases: 10. The CDR3 has 15 amino acids. CDR1 and CDR2 from the germline V gene are LNHDA and SQIVND (reference sequence). The CDR3 sequence is CASSLLGTSGNEQFF. In DNA form, the CDR3 reads TGTGCCAGTAGTCTCCTCGGGACTAGCGGAAACGAGCAGTTCTTC.

This sequence joins TRBV5-1 and TRBJ2-7; D is possibly TRBD2 (5 bases). The V gene's germline CDR1 is SGHRS and CDR2 YFSETQ. The CDR3 totals 18 residues. V shed 4 bases and J shed 4 bases, with 27 bases lying between them. CDR3 nucleotide sequence: TGCGCCAGCAGCCCAACCGGCGATCTTAGCGAGAATAATTACGAGCAGTACTTC. Protein sequence: CASSPTGDLSENNYEQYF.

The rearrangement joins TRBV5-5 to TRBJ2-6; maybe TRBD1 (6 bases). V lost 4 bases and J lost 0, with 23 bases in between. From germline, CDR1 is SGHKS and CDR2 YYEKEE (reference sequence). The CDR3 loop spans 20 amino acids. CDR3 DNA sequence: TGTGCCAGCAGCCCAGCCTCAGGGGACGGTTCCTCCTCTGGGGCCAACGTCCTGACTTTC. Residues: CASSPASGDGSSSGANVLTF.

V is TRBV21-1 and J is TRBJ2-3; the D call of TRBD1 is as the table states it, not checked on the DNA. TRBV21-1 has pseudogene status. The CDR3 has 16 amino acids. The CDR3 here is CASSKRQGWGTDTQYF. CDR3 nucleotides: TGTGCCAGCAGCAAAAGGCAGGGGTGGGGCACAGATACGCAGTATTTT.

This rearrangement joins TRBV5-1 to TRBJ2-1; D is perhaps TRBD2 (5 bases). CDR3 size: 14 residues. The V end was cut by 0 bases, the J end by 5 bases, with 9 bases between. Germline lookup yields CDR1 SGHRS and CDR2 YFSETQ. CDR3 loop: CASSLGGADNEQFF. CDR3 DNA: TGCGCCAGCAGCTTGGGGGGAGCGGACAATGAGCAGTTCTTC.

This chain joins TRBV4-3 and TRBJ2-1; D is ambiguous. The CDR3 has 13 amino acids. Germline CDR1 is LGHNA and CDR2 is YSLEER. The V end was cut by 4 bases, the J end by 6 bases, with 10 bases between. CDR3 in DNA: TGCGCCAGCAGCCCCCCAGGTTTCAATGAGCAGTTCTTC. Amino acids: CASSPPGFNEQFF.

V is TRBV25-1 and J is TRBJ1-5; a possible D gene is TRBD1 (5 bases). CDR1 is MGHDK, CDR2 SYGVNS, per germline. The germline V and J ends were trimmed by 6 bases and 3 bases, with 15 bases remaining between them. The CDR3 consists of 15 residues. CDR3 coding DNA: TGTGCCAGCAGCGAAGGGGTCTTGGACAATCAGCCCCAGCATTTT. Translation gives CASSEGVLDNQPQHF.